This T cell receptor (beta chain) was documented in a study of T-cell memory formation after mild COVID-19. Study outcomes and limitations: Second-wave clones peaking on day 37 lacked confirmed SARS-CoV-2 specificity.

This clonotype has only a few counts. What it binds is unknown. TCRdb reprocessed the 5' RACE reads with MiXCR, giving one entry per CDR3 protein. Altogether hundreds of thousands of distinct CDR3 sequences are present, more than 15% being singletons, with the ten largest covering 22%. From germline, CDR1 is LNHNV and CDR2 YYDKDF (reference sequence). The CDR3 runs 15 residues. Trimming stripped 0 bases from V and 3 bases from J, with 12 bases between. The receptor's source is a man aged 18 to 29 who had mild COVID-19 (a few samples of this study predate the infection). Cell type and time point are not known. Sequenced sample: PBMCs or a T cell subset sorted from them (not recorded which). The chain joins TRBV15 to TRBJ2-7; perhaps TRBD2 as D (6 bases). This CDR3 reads CATSRDLDGSYEQYF. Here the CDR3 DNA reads TGTGCCACCAGCAGAGACCTGGACGGGAGCTACGAGCAGTACTTC.